A selection of T cell receptor beta chains follows, all from one sample in a study of CD8 T cells in Susac syndrome. TCRdb recomputed calls from the immunoSEQ multiplex PCR reads with MiXCR, one row per CDR3 protein. The table records under 200,000 distinct CDR3 sequences, roughly 90% of them present only once. Sequencing was performed on CD4+ T cells from PBMCs. These receptors were obtained from a human donor with Susac syndrome. CDR3s include the opening cysteine and the closing phenylalanine or tryptophan. Part of the rows lack a size; the others show once, few, many or a class for expanded clones.

V gene: TRBV19
J gene: TRBJ2-5
clone size: once
CDR3 protein: CASSIQGLETETQYF

V gene: TRBV21-1
J gene: TRBJ1-2
clone size: .
CDR3 protein: CASSKGWGFGGYTF

V gene: TRBV15
J gene: TRBJ2-2
clone size: .
CDR3 protein: CATSRDLDRGTGELFF

V gene: TRBV3-1
J gene: TRBJ2-4
clone size: .
CDR3 protein: CASSLLGSGSAKNIQYF

V gene: TRBV5-6
J gene: TRBJ2-2
clone size: .
CDR3 protein: CASSFRNTNTGELFF

V gene: TRBV5-6
J gene: TRBJ2-5
clone size: .
CDR3 protein: CASSLQAPGVTQYF

V gene: TRBV27
J gene: TRBJ1-5
clone size: few
CDR3 protein: CASSPGTGESNQPQHF

V gene: TRBV5-1
J gene: TRBJ1-1
clone size: few
CDR3 protein: CASSFITENTEAFF

V gene: TRBV28
J gene: TRBJ2-5
clone size: .
CDR3 protein: CASSPPAASIETQYF

V gene: TRBV30
J gene: TRBJ1-2
clone size: .
CDR3 protein: CAARISIGGGYTF

V gene: TRBV9
J gene: TRBJ2-7
clone size: .
CDR3 protein: CASSPLGQGAREQYF

V gene: TRBV5-1
J gene: TRBJ2-7
clone size: .
CDR3 protein: CASSPRGAGDYEQYF

V gene: TRBV20-1
J gene: TRBJ1-1
clone size: .
CDR3 protein: CSARATLGQKNTEAFF

V gene: TRBV6-5
J gene: TRBJ1-3
clone size: .
CDR3 protein: CASSSGVLDGNTIYF

V gene: TRBV18
J gene: TRBJ1-1
clone size: .
CDR3 protein: CASSPPSRRRNTEAFF

V gene: TRBV5-1
J gene: TRBJ2-1
clone size: once
CDR3 protein: CASSPGLAGISSYNEQFF

V gene: TRBV15
J gene: TRBJ2-3
clone size: .
CDR3 protein: CATSRAHSGSSDTQYF

V gene: TRBV29-1
J gene: TRBJ1-5
clone size: .
CDR3 protein: CSVKSSLGNQPQHF

V gene: TRBV9
J gene: TRBJ2-2
clone size: few
CDR3 protein: CASSPYTTGELFF

V gene: TRBV6-5
J gene: TRBJ2-3
clone size: once
CDR3 protein: CASRAGTSSTDTQYF

V gene: TRBV19
J gene: TRBJ2-5
clone size: .
CDR3 protein: CASSIVGREGQGGQETQYF

V gene: TRBV12-3/TRBV12-4
J gene: TRBJ2-1
clone size: once
CDR3 protein: CASSLSGKGYNEQFF

V gene: TRBV6-8
J gene: TRBJ1-2
clone size: .
CDR3 protein: CASARLSYGYTF

V gene: TRBV6-5
J gene: TRBJ1-1
clone size: once
CDR3 protein: CASSTGRVMNTEAFF

V gene: TRBV24-1
J gene: TRBJ2-5
clone size: .
CDR3 protein: CATGTGISETQYF

V gene: TRBV3-1
J gene: TRBJ2-5
clone size: .
CDR3 protein: CASSQDKRETQYF

V gene: TRBV27
J gene: TRBJ2-1
clone size: .
CDR3 protein: CASSFGTPGRWQFF

V gene: TRBV18
J gene: TRBJ2-5
clone size: .
CDR3 protein: CASSPAQGAEETQYF

V gene: TRBV3-1
J gene: TRBJ2-1
clone size: .
CDR3 protein: CASSQEGQGGPNEQFF

V gene: TRBV2
J gene: TRBJ2-5
clone size: .
CDR3 protein: CASSTSEETQYF

V gene: TRBV20-1
J gene: TRBJ2-7
clone size: .
CDR3 protein: CSAREVASSYEQYF

V gene: TRBV7-3
J gene: TRBJ2-1
clone size: once
CDR3 protein: CASSPEAGVYEQFF

V gene: TRBV10-2
J gene: TRBJ2-3
clone size: .
CDR3 protein: CASSYGDTQYF

V gene: TRBV10-3
J gene: TRBJ2-4
clone size: once
CDR3 protein: CAISELLGEVIQYF

V gene: TRBV27
J gene: TRBJ2-2
clone size: .
CDR3 protein: CASSSPGLGVPGELFF

V gene: TRBV6-2/TRBV6-3
J gene: TRBJ1-6
clone size: .
CDR3 protein: CASSYIDSYNSPLHF

V gene: TRBV5-1
J gene: TRBJ2-3
clone size: .
CDR3 protein: CASSLAQTTDTQYF

V gene: TRBV6-1
J gene: TRBJ2-7
clone size: .
CDR3 protein: CASRKEGSYEQYF

V gene: TRBV2
J gene: TRBJ2-7
clone size: .
CDR3 protein: CASSEGRAGLSLEQYF

V gene: TRBV3-1
J gene: TRBJ1-1
clone size: .
CDR3 protein: CASSQPPGTGENTEAFF

V gene: TRBV5-1
J gene: TRBJ2-1
clone size: .
CDR3 protein: CASSLGAVRSYNEQFF

V gene: TRBV5-1
J gene: TRBJ1-1
clone size: .
CDR3 protein: CASSFDGQQNTEAFF

V gene: TRBV20-1
J gene: TRBJ1-2
clone size: .
CDR3 protein: CSARDQLGGYGYTF

V gene: TRBV9
J gene: TRBJ2-2
clone size: .
CDR3 protein: CASSALLGGETGELFF

V gene: TRBV27
J gene: TRBJ1-4
clone size: .
CDR3 protein: CASSLGWDEKLFF

V gene: TRBV5-1
J gene: TRBJ1-3
clone size: .
CDR3 protein: CASSEQGAGNTIYF

V gene: TRBV9
J gene: TRBJ1-1
clone size: .
CDR3 protein: CASSARDRGGTEAFF

V gene: TRBV5-8
J gene: TRBJ1-5
clone size: .
CDR3 protein: CASSSGTGAQPQHF

V gene: TRBV29-1
J gene: TRBJ2-2
clone size: .
CDR3 protein: CSVEDHSNTGELFF